This T cell receptor (beta chain) was sequenced during a study of human T cells and chemical hapten exposure (dated by TCRdb to 2020 to 2023). Regarding the study in general: For sensitization, 2% DPC in acetone was applied to a 2 cm by 2 cm area of upper inner arm skin. Weekly therapeutic DPC doses were additionally applied to the scalp of patients throughout the roughly 23-week study period. Patch testing was done on the upper back using Finn chambers containing 0.01% DPC, and results were scored after 6 days according to International Contact Dermatitis Research Group standards. Most of the patients in the cohort were female, and the cohort covered alopecia areata with under or over 50% scalp involvement, alopecia totalis and alopecia universalis. Libraries were pooled for sequencing, and variation in per-sample TCR yields was attributed mainly to small differences in library volumes within the pool. This study followed changes in the peripheral blood TCR repertoire in vivo during primary and secondary sensitization of alopecia patients to the hapten diphenylcyclopropenone (DPC). Blood was sampled from patients pre-sensitization (week 0) and at 2, 6 and about 24 weeks after DPC sensitization. Roughly 30 alopecia patients provided blood for TCR sequencing at one to four time points (pre-sensitization, 2, 6 and 24 weeks). Results and caveats for the whole study, not just this receptor: Repeated subsampling changed both the strength of the expansion versus patch-test correlation and the threshold at which the correlation became significant. Compared with pre-sensitization or healthy control sets, expanded TCRs formed significantly more large CDR3 similarity clusters, which is consistent with antigen-driven responses. No change with DPC sensitization was found in the number of TCRs above 1 in 1000 frequency, and no evidence of global repertoire structure alterations was found. The number of PT1 expanded TCRs positively correlated with patch test score, significant at thresholds 8, 16 and 32 but not 4. Because every patient had alopecia, a presumed autoimmune disease, the patients' immune response might differ from that of healthy individuals.

The table lists this clonotype with a few counts. The antigen this receptor binds is unknown. The record has no base qualities; no much larger clone is one base away. Taken from the germline V gene (reference sequence), the CDR1 and CDR2 loops are DFQATT and SNEGSKA. The CDR3, from cysteine to phenylalanine, totals 15 residues. Only the CDR3 region is kept as DNA, spanning 45 bases read in frame from base 1. Compared with germline, V lacks 6 bases and J lacks 3 bases; bases without a gene match: 12. The time point label, as the study defines it: pre-sensitization, week 0. The sample's treatment or condition label is to be understood as: therapeutic diphenylcyclopropenone sensitization with weekly scalp DPC. At every patch-test visit, the blood draw took place before the patch test was put on. Eligible patients were aged 18 to 70, diagnosed with alopecia, deemed suitable for DPC therapy, and excluded if pregnant. Total RNA was extracted from unfractionated whole blood collected in Tempus Blood RNA tubes.

The library relied on RACE. These reads were obtained on a NextSeq 500. During library preparation, unique molecular identifiers were attached to individual cDNA molecules so that TCRs could be counted in a quantitative, reproducible way. Both TCR alpha and TCR beta chains were sequenced from each blood RNA sample. The authors' analysis ran thus. Samples had a median of around 92,000 TCRs, with a range from roughly 20,000 to 690,600. V, J and CDR3 annotation of the TCR reads was performed with the Decombinator software suite. For PS versus PT1 abundance plots, all samples were subsampled to the same number of TCRs (28,000). Expanded TCRs were defined as absent before sensitization and observed at least eight times at the 2-week time point. The public sequencing data were trimmed at Q25 with fastp and processed into clonotypes with MiXCR by TCRdb, which kept only in-frame beta chains. Rows merge per CDR3 protein into single entries with the most common DNA and genes. The V and J calls and clone size are TCRdb's, not the authors'. In this sample the table shows approximately 260,000 distinct CDR3 sequences, about 9% of which occur a single time. Of the sample, 2.3% is held by the ten largest clones.

This specimen consisted of whole blood, obtained in connection with sensitization to the hapten diphenylcyclopropenone (DPC). Recombination linked TRBV20-1 to TRBJ2-3; 7 bases in between match TRBD2. The receptor comes from a woman aged 35 to 49 with alopecia areata. Some clones in this sample may be carry-over from other donors' samples. CDR3 protein: CSAVGWAGVTDTQYF. At the DNA level, the sequence is TGCAGTGCCGTGGGGTGGGCGGGAGTAACAGATACGCAGTATTTT.